The entry below describes one TCR beta chain. This clone's antigen is unknown. No much larger clone is present one base from it, and per-base qualities are unavailable. Interpreted using the paper, the time point label stands for: roughly 24 weeks on oral tofacitinib. The treatment or condition label corresponds to: oral pan-JAK inhibitor, 5-10 mg twice daily. Peripheral blood and lesional scalp punch biopsies were obtained from patients with alopecia areata. After PBMCs were isolated by density centrifugation and stained for CD3, CD4 and CD8, a FACSAria was used to sort CD4+ and CD8+ T cells. The sample originates from a study of CD8+ T cells in alopecia areata (dated 2018 in TCRdb). Regarding the research as a whole: Treated patients were enrolled in an open-label pilot trial of oral tofacitinib at 5 to 10 mg twice daily for moderate-to-severe alopecia areata. Tofacitinib was administered for 6 to 18 months, and 6 months of follow-up off drug were then conducted to assess delayed response and recurrence. In treated patients, disease severity was measured using the SALT score, which gives the percentage of scalp surface area affected. To study T cell clonal expansion in alopecia areata, the researchers applied high-throughput TCRbeta sequencing to both the C3H/HeJ mouse model and human patients. On the human side, TCRbeta sequencing was run on scalp tissue and on sorted CD4+ and CD8+ peripheral blood T cells from healthy controls and from alopecia areata patients with either patchy or totalis/universalis disease. Biopsies were taken from tofacitinib-treated patients at baseline and at 4 and 24 weeks of treatment, and a later scalp biopsy was taken in several of the tofacitinib-treated patients. Scalp clonality was compared across normal scalp (n=4), patchy alopecia areata scalp (n=8), and alopecia totalis/universalis scalp (n=8). RNA was extracted with the PAXgene miRNA kit for fixed scalp, the miRNeasy kit for PBMCs, and the RNeasy kit for mouse skin. Amplification of TCRbeta CDR3 regions was done by immunoSEQ multiplex PCR using 35 Vbeta forward primers and 13 Jbeta reverse primers. General conclusions and limits of the study: Resident alphabeta T cells in normal human skin are also sequenced, complicating scalp TCR repertoire analysis, unlike mouse skin dominated by gammadelta T cells. With tofacitinib, both scalp clonality and the number of expanded CD8+ clones among the top 100 scalp clones went down significantly. Higher clonality and more expanded CD8+ clones were observed in lesional scalp than in normal scalp, particularly in alopecia totalis/universalis, a finding suggestive of antigenic drive. Many expanded lesional clones persisted in scalp and blood during tofacitinib treatment, which may partly explain relapse after stopping treatment. Because the treated cohort was small and included a single nonresponder, larger studies are needed to assess links between baseline CD8+ expansion and response. Shared TCR sequences between patients were less evident than in mice, which may be partly attributable to HLA diversity in the patient population.

V drops 1 base and J drops 5 bases, leaving 14 bases in between. CDR1 and CDR2, looked up from the germline V gene, are LGHNA and YSLEER. Its CDR3 holds 15 amino acids, cysteine through phenylalanine. Only the CDR3 part of the read is kept: 45 bases, read in frame from the first base. The library was generated by the immunoSEQ multiplex PCR assay. RNA was extracted from all samples and reverse transcribed into cDNA, which served as template for TCR sequencing. First-strand cDNA was synthesized with SuperScript III using a 2:1 mix of oligo-dT and random hexamers. A synthetic immune receptor repertoire was used to measure amplification bias, and any remaining bias was corrected computationally. The original methods were these. Raw reads were preprocessed to remove errors, and CDR3 was defined according to IMGT conventions as the region from the conserved cysteine to phenylalanine. Clonality was calculated as 1 minus Shannon entropy normalized by log2 of the number of productive unique TCRs. CD4 or CD8 identity of scalp clones was inferred by cross-referencing scalp TCRbeta sequences with sorted blood CD4 and CD8 repertoires. The clones in this table, taken by TCRdb from immuneACCESS, are in-frame only. Not every clone is retained; where verified, under half of the shortfall comes from an unresolved V gene, and the cause of the rest is unknown. For V, J and clone size, that table is used; D and trimming come from the DNA. In all, the sample holds 95,000 to 110,000 clones, and over 80% of those were seen once. The ten biggest clones cover roughly 25% of the sample.

The material was CD8+ T cells sorted from blood, obtained at week 24, from a patient treated with tofacitinib. The receptor chain draws on TRBV4-3 and TRBJ1-1; a tentative D match to TRBD1 spans 5 bases. This clonotype was obtained from a human donor with alopecia areata. Here the CDR3 is given as CASSQVVAGMTEAFF. Here is the DNA: TGCGCCAGCAGCCAAGTTGTCGCAGGGATGACTGAAGCTTTCTTT.